The present TCR beta chain was sequenced within a study of T cell responses to AZD1222 COVID-19 vaccine (dated by TCRdb to the early 2020s). Regarding the study in general: TCR sequencing was performed for over 230 trial participants, of whom some 200 were given two doses of AZD1222 and around 25 were given two doses of MenACWY control vaccine. Trial participants were enrolled by age into 18-55, 56-69 and 70-plus year subgroups, with about 150, 27 and 61 TCR-sequenced participants respectively. Paper-wide results and their limitations: A significant rise in spike-specific TCR breadth and depth was observed after two AZD1222 doses relative to day 0 and relative to MenACWY recipients. Participants were mostly white British, with more females than males. The authors suggested clonal diversity may have been underestimated. The vaccine-associated CD4 TCRs covered the entire spike protein, and the dominant responses fell in regions 160-218 and 743-854. In the small 56-69-year group, the increase in depth fell short of significance, most likely because of low power. Conclusions about previously exposed vaccinees were limited because only six or seven AZD1222 recipients were SARS-CoV-2 seropositive at baseline. Epitopes outside the regions mutated in the B.1.351 and B.1.1.7 variants were reportedly recognized by nearly half of the unique spike-specific TCRs. Because no day 14 peak-response samples were available, repertoires were characterized only after the peak T cell response.

The sample's time point, from its label and the paper: baseline before first vaccination. Read against the paper, the sample's treatment or condition label means: meningococcal conjugate vaccine given as trial control. Vaccinee samples came from UK trials COV001 and COV002, including a single-blind randomized controlled phase 2/3 trial of AZD1222 (ChAdOx1 nCoV-19) in healthy adults. For TCRbeta chain sequencing, PBMC samples were collected from trial participants at day 0 and at day 28 after the second dose. Remarks on this clone: Its antigen target is currently unknown. Base qualities are not recorded, but no much larger clone differs from it by a single base.

The CDR3 regions of human TCRbeta chains were analyzed by immunosequencing. Per the original workflow: TCRs in the repertoires were matched against a reference library of SARS-CoV-2-specific TCRs that had been generated with the MIRA antigen-specificity platform. Breadth meant the fraction of unique TCRs that were SARS-CoV-2-associated, whereas depth meant the fraction of total T cells that were SARS-CoV-2-associated. Each spike-specific TCR was assigned to its reactive spike region and to a CD4 or CD8 class using the MIRA data. Log10-transformed breadth and depth values were compared by one-way ANOVA with Sidak's multiple comparisons tests. The table was pulled from immuneACCESS by TCRdb, which kept in-frame rearrangements only. Such tables lose some clones; where checked, under half of the loss comes from unresolved V genes, and the rest has no known cause. Clone size and V and J calls were adopted from that table, with D and trimming inferred from the DNA. Across this sample there are more than 140,000 clones, with approximately 89% seen only once. Jointly, the top ten make up 3% to 4% of the sample.

Sample: peripheral blood, taken on day 0 of MenACWY control vaccination. This clonotype was sampled from an adult in good health.

The sequenced DNA is TGTGCCAGCAGCTTAGGTCCGGTGAGTGAAGCTTTCTTT. This gives the protein CASSLGPVSEAFF. Here the chain combines TRBV7-6 and TRBJ1-1, with the D gene call left open. Taken from the germline V gene, the CDR1 and CDR2 loops are SGHVS and FNYEAQ. Deletion took 1 base off V and 7 bases off J, with a span of 10 bases between the germline ends. The CDR3 covers 13 residues, taking in both the cysteine and the phenylalanine. Only the CDR3 DNA stays, 39 bases, in frame from base 1.